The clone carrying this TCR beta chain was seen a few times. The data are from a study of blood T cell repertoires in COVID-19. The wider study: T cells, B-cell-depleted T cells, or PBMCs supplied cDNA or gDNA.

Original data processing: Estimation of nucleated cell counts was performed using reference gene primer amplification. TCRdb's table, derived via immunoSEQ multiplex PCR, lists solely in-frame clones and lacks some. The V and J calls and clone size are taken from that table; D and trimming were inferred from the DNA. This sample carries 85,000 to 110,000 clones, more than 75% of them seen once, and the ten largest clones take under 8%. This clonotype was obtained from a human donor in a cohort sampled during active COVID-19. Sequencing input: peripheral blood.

CDR3 nucleotide sequence: TGTGCCCTCAGCCGAGGGGGGGATCGCGAAAAACTGTTTTTT. Residues: CALSRGGDREKLFF. The chain recombines TRBV28 with TRBJ1-4, with D maybe TRBD1 (6 bases). Germline V CDR1 and CDR2: MDHEN, SYDVKM. The CDR3 sequence is 14 residues long. V gave up 11 bases and J gave up 8 bases, with 21 bases separating them.